This is a list of T cell receptor beta chains from one sample in a study of molecular identifiers for immune sequencing clone quantification. TCRdb re-called the PCR reads with MiXCR, one entry per CDR3 protein. Altogether about 640,000 distinct CDR3 sequences are present, 15% to 20% being singletons, with the ten largest covering roughly 0.9%. Sequences were obtained from naive CD8+ T cells from blood, with Jurkat cell RNA spiked in. The receptors derive from a human donor in good health. Some libraries in this study had Jurkat cell RNA spiked in. The CDR3 runs from the conserved cysteine through the conserved F or W.

j_call	v_call	cdr3_aa
TRBJ2-3	TRBV11-3	CASSLEGRDTDTQYF
TRBJ2-3	TRBV12-3/TRBV12-4	CASSLIAGAPDTQYF
TRBJ1-1	TRBV7-6	CASSSAQGARGTEAFF
TRBJ1-5	TRBV14	CASSQDREDQPQHF
TRBJ1-2	TRBV5-3	CASSLDRVSYDGYTF
TRBJ2-3	TRBV13	CASSLGLVAGDTDTQYF
TRBJ2-7	TRBV12-5	CASGWQGHEQYF
TRBJ2-1	TRBV27	CASSLGGQGGEQFF
TRBJ2-1	TRBV6-2/TRBV6-3	CASSYRGGSWDEQFF
TRBJ2-1	TRBV6-4	CASSDHMSSYNEQFF
TRBJ1-1	TRBV5-1	CASSSVGQGSFDTEAFF
TRBJ2-7	TRBV4-1	CASSQDQEQPYEQYF
TRBJ2-7	TRBV19	CASTAGTGPYEQYF
TRBJ2-3	TRBV6-5	CASSYSTTGADTQYF
TRBJ2-5	TRBV28	CASSPGGGLTETQYF
TRBJ2-2	TRBV9	CASSVEPSPGGELFF
TRBJ1-6	TRBV28	CASSDIFYNSPLHF
TRBJ1-2	TRBV29-1	CSVEYLGRYGYTF
TRBJ2-2	TRBV9	CASSVGQGFTGELFF
TRBJ2-5	TRBV7-9	CASSPPEETQYF
TRBJ2-7	TRBV5-1	CASRGEPPYEQYF
TRBJ1-5	TRBV30	CAWNAGSSNQPQHF
TRBJ1-1	TRBV5-1	CASSLGQGIPEAFF
TRBJ2-3	TRBV12-3/TRBV12-4	CASSPSGDTQYF
TRBJ1-5	TRBV12-3/TRBV12-4	CASSLSTHQPQHF
TRBJ2-2	TRBV24-1	CATSDPGTGPGELFF
TRBJ1-5	TRBV15	CATSRDGGDQPQHF
TRBJ2-3	TRBV20-1	CSARGLRTDTQYF
TRBJ1-1	TRBV29-1	CSVVTGTNQRAFF
TRBJ1-1	TRBV9	CASNPGTALMNTEAFF
TRBJ2-7	TRBV11-2	CASSLEGQGYEQYF
TRBJ2-1	TRBV11-2	CASSLRGEEQFF
TRBJ1-6	TRBV4-3	CASSQDLDSAGSPLHF
TRBJ1-5	TRBV4-1	CASSRGVTNQPQHF
TRBJ2-5	TRBV4-3	CASSQDHGDQETQYF
TRBJ2-5	TRBV5-4	CASSLDGTAAQYF
TRBJ1-4	TRBV2	CASRFTGQGSRLLNEKLFF
TRBJ1-1	TRBV6-5	CATHLGTEAFF
TRBJ2-3	TRBV15	CATSINTGPAQYF
TRBJ2-7	TRBV12-3/TRBV12-4	CASSRTGVDEQYF
TRBJ2-7	TRBV4-1	CASSQDHQAYEQYF
TRBJ2-7	TRBV7-9	CASVPGDLYEQYF
TRBJ2-1	TRBV7-2	CASSLEQGTYNEQFF
TRBJ2-7	TRBV20-1	CSAASLAANSHEQYF
TRBJ2-1	TRBV24-1	CATSSERGLYNEQFF
TRBJ2-3	TRBV7-3	CASSFGVGTDTQYF
TRBJ2-3	TRBV4-2	CASSQDPPDPDTQYF
TRBJ2-1	TRBV6-6	CASSYRENYNEQFF
TRBJ2-3	TRBV20-1	CSARGASGTSGGGTDTQYF
TRBJ2-5	TRBV12-3/TRBV12-4	CASSSRGDKETQYF
TRBJ2-7	TRBV9	CASSARASGIMDEQYF
TRBJ2-4	TRBV5-8	CASSPAATPAKNIQYF
TRBJ2-5	TRBV11-2	CASSSPGRRLQETQYF
TRBJ2-1	TRBV20-1	CSAPDVGQGGYEQFF
TRBJ1-1	TRBV6-2/TRBV6-3	CASSQYWNTEAFF